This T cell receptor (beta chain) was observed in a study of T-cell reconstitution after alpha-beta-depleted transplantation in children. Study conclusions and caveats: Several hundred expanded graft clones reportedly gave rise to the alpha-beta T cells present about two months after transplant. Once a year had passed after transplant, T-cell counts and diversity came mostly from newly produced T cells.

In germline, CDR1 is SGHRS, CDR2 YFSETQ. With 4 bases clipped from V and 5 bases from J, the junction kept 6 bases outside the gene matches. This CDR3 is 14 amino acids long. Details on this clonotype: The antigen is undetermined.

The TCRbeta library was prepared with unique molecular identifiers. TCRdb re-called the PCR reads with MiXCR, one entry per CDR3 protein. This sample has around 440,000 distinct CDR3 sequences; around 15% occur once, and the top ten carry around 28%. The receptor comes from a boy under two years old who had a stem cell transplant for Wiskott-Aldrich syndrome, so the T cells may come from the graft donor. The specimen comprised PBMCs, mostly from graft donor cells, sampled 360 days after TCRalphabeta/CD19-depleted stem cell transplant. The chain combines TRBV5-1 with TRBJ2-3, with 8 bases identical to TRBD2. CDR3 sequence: CASSHGRAEDTQYF. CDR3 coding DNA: TGCGCCAGCAGCCACGGGAGGGCCGAAGATACGCAGTATTTT.